The TCR beta chain described here comes from a study of T cells after yellow fever vaccination. The table lists this clonotype with a few counts. Trimming took 4 bases from V and 5 from J, leaving 11 bases between them. The CDR3 loop spans 12 amino acids. Germline lookup yields CDR1 DFQATT and CDR2 SNEGSKA (reference sequence). A 5'RACE template-switching step, the method used to make TCR cDNA, added a universal primer site and UMIs. MiXCR, run by TCRdb on the 5' RACE reads, gives a single entry per CDR3 protein. In the table there are 300,000 or so distinct CDR3 sequences, roughly 4% of which are singletons.

The TCR comes from a young man who received the YFV17D yellow fever vaccine. The input for sequencing was PBMCs, taken 5 days after the yellow fever booster vaccination. The chain employs TRBV20-1 and TRBJ1-1; no clear D. The CDR3 spells CSAIEYGTEAFF. The CDR3 DNA reads as TGCAGTGCTATTGAATACGGGACTGAAGCTTTCTTT.